The clone carrying this TCR beta chain has a handful of counts. Its cognate antigen is unknown. These data are taken from a study of cytomegalovirus exposure and HLA in healthy donors. CDR1 is SGHRS, CDR2 YFSETQ, per germline. The CDR3 sequence is 15 residues long. V lost 4 bases to trimming and J lost 2 bases, with 13 bases between them. General study results and limits: A later analysis reportedly identified an Asian-associated ancestry cluster as carrying fewer N-insertions than the approximately 620-donor mean. In a later analysis, across HLA loci, associated TCR counts were highest for DRB1, lowest for HLA-C.

The PCR contained 60 Vbeta and 13 Jbeta primers. The method was immunoSEQ multiplex PCR; TCRdb's version includes in-frame clones alone and lacks a portion of them. The sample holds 130,000 or so clones, around 80% seen once. The rearrangement uses TRBV5-1 and TRBJ1-5, with unresolved D. The specimen was PBMCs. The clonotype comes from a woman younger than 35 in good health and CMV-seropositive. The CDR3 is CASSPDGRGNQPQHF. Here the CDR3 DNA reads TGCGCCAGCAGCCCGGACGGGAGAGGCAATCAGCCCCAGCATTTT.